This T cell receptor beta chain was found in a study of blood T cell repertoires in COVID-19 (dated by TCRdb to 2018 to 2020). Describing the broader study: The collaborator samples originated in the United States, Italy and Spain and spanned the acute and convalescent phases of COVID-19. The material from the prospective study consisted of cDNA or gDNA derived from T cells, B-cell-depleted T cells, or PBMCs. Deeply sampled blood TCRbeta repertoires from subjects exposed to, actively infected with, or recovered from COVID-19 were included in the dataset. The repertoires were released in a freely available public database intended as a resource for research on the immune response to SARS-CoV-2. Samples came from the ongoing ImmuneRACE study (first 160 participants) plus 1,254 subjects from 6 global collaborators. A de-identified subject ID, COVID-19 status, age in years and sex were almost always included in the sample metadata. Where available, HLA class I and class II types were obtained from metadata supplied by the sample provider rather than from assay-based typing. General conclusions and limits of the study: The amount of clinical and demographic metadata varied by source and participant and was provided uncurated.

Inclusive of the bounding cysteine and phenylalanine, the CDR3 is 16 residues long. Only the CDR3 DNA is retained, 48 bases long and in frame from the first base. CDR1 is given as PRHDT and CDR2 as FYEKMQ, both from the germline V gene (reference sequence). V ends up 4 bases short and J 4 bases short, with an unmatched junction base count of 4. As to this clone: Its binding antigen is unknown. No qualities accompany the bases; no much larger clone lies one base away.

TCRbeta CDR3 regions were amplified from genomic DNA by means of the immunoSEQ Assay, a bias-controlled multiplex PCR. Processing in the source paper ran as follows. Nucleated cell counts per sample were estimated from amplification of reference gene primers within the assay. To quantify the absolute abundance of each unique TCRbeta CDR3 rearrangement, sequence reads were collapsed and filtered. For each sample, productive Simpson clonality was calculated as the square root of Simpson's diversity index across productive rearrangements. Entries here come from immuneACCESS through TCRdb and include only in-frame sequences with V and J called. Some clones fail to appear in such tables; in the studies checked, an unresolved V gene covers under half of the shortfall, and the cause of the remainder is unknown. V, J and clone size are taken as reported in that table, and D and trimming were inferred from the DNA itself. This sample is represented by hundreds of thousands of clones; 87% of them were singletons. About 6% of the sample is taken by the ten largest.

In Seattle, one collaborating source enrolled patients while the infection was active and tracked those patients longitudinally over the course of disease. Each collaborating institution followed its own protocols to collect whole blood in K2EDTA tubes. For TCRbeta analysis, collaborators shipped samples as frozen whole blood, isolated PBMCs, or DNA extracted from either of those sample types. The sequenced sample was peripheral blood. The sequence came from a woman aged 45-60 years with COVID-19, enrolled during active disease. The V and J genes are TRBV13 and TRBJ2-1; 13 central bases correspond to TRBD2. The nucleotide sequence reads TGTGCCAGCAGCTCTTGGACTAGCGGGAGTTACAATGAGCAGTTCTTC. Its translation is CASSSWTSGSYNEQFF.